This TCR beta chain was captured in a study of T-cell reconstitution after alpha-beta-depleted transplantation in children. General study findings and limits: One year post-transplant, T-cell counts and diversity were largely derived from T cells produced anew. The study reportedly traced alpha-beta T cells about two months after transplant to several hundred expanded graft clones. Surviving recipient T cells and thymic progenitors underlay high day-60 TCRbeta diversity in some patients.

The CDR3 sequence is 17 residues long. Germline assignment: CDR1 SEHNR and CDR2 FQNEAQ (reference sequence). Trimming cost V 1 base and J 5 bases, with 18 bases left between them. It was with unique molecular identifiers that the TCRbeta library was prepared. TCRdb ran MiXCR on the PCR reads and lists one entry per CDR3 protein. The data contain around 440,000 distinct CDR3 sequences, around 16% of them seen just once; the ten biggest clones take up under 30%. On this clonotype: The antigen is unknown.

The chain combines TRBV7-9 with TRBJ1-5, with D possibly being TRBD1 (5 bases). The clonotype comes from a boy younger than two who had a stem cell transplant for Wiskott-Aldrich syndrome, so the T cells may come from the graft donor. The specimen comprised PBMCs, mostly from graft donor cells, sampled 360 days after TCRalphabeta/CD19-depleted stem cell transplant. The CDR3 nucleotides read TGTGCCAGCAGCTTAGTCGGGCGGGGTCGCAGGGATCAGCCCCAGCATTTT. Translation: CASSLVGRGRRDQPQHF.